The 28 T cell receptor beta chains in this list originate from one sample, sequenced in a study of CD8 T cells in Susac syndrome. Reverse transcription used roughly 0.45 to 1 ug RNA and random hexamers. TCRdb re-analysed the immunoSEQ multiplex PCR reads in MiXCR, keeping a single row per CDR3 protein. The sample holds about 300,000 distinct CDR3 sequences; 85% are singletons and the top ten take roughly 0.22%. What was sequenced was CD8+ T cells from PBMCs. The receptor set was obtained from a human donor with multiple sclerosis.

The V gene is TRBV3-1, the J gene TRBJ2-3; D gene uncertain. Trimming stripped 0 bases from V and 4 bases from J, with 8 bases between. The CDR3 covers 14 residues. The germline CDR1 and CDR2 sequences are LGHDT and YNNKEL (reference sequence). CDR3 nucleotide sequence: TGTGCCAGCAGCCAAGAAATTGCAGCAGATACGCAGTATTTT. Protein: CASSQEIAADTQYF.

The chain combines TRBV4-1 with TRBJ2-6; D not resolved. Germline values: CDR1 MGHRA, CDR2 YSYEKL. The CDR3 totals 17 residues. Trimming stripped 0 bases from V and 2 bases from J, with 11 bases between. The CDR3 region has the DNA TGCGCCAGCAGCCAAGACCCCGGAAACCCTGGGGCCAACGTCCTGACTTTC. Translation: CASSQDPGNPGANVLTF.

This chain links TRBV20-1 with TRBJ2-1; 8 bases are a match to TRBD2. This CDR3 region has 12 residues. Germline V lookup: CDR1 DFQATT, CDR2 SNEGSKA (reference sequence). The trim removed 5 bases at V and 10 bases at J, leaving 7 bases unmatched. CDR3 DNA sequence: TGCAGTGCTCGGGAGGGGGAACGGGAGCAGTTCTTC. Translation gives CSAREGEREQFF.

The genes are TRBV21-1 and TRBJ1-5; the tabulated D call, TRBD1, remains unverified against the DNA. TRBV21-1 is reported as a pseudogene. The CDR3 length is 17 residues. CDR3 sequence (DNA): TGTGCCAGCAGCAAAATCACAGGGCAGGTTAGCAATCAGCCCCAGCATTTT. Encoded protein: CASSKITGQVSNQPQHF.

The gene calls are TRBV11-2 and TRBJ2-3; 11 bases fit TRBD2. This CDR3 comprises 17 residues. V was pared by 2 bases and J by 3 bases, with 7 bases of the junction left unmatched. The germline V gene encodes CDR1 SGHAT and CDR2 FQNNGV. The CDR3 DNA reads TGTGCCAGCAGCTTATTGTTAGCGGGAGGGCCGACAGATACGCAGTATTTT. This codes for CASSLLLAGGPTDTQYF.

CDR3 nucleotide sequence: TGTGCCAGCAGTTGGTGGCAGAACTCGAACACCGGGGAGCTGTTTTTT. Protein: CASSWWQNSNTGELFF. The chain links TRBV12-3 or TRBV12-4 to TRBJ2-2; D gene ambiguous. V lost 4 bases, J lost 0 bases, and 12 bases lay in between. The length of the CDR3 is 16 residues.

The genes are TRBV7-9 and TRBJ2-3; 8 positions match TRBD1. CDR3 length equals 17 residues. J was trimmed by 4 bases and V by 3 bases; bases with no gene match: 12. The V gene's germline CDR1 is SEHNR and CDR2 FQNEAQ (reference sequence). The CDR3 nucleotides read TGTGCCAGCAGCTTTATAGGACAGGGTCGCAAAGCAGATACGCAGTATTTT. Protein product: CASSFIGQGRKADTQYF.

The chain is built from TRBV27 and TRBJ1-4; 9 bases map to TRBD1. Per germline, CDR1 MNHEY and CDR2 SMNVEV (reference sequence). Trimming cost V 6 bases and J 1 base; bases outside gene matches: 12. CDR3 length: 18 residues. CDR3 protein: CASRESPGQGLTNEKLFF. The CDR3 DNA is TGTGCCAGCAGGGAAAGTCCGGGACAGGGACTAACTAATGAAAAACTGTTTTTT.

J is TRBJ2-2 and V is TRBV6-1; D is perhaps TRBD2 (7 bases). Germline V gene lookup returns CDR1 MNHNS and CDR2 SASEGT. The CDR3 runs to 16 residues. V shed 5 bases and J shed 4 bases, with 17 bases lying between them. CDR3 coding DNA: TGTGCCAGCAGTCCGCGTCAGGGGAGGGCCACCGGGGAGCTGTTTTTT. Protein sequence: CASSPRQGRATGELFF.

This clonotype occurred once. The chain uses TRBV5-4 and TRBJ2-3; 8 bases are shared with TRBD2. The V gene end was trimmed by 4 bases and the J gene end by 0 bases; junction bases not matched to a gene: 10. This CDR3 contains 17 residues. Germline CDR1 and CDR2: SGHNT and YYREEE (reference sequence). CDR3 protein: CASSPLPGGSSTDTQYF. The CDR3 nucleotides are TGTGCCAGCAGCCCACTCCCGGGGGGGTCCAGCACAGATACGCAGTATTTT.

The genes are TRBV19 and TRBJ2-1; a weak D match, TRBD2 (5 bases). V was shortened by 7 bases and J by 6 bases, with 16 bases between the two germline ends. This CDR3 region has 14 residues. Germline CDR1 LNHDA, CDR2 SQIVND (reference sequence). CDR3 sequence reads: CASMWGVGPNEQFF. The CDR3 DNA is TGTGCCAGTATGTGGGGAGTTGGGCCCAATGAGCAGTTCTTC.

V and J are TRBV5-4 and TRBJ2-3; no reliable D call. The CDR3 is 12 residues long. Deletions cut 5 bases from V and 6 bases from J, with 10 bases between. Germline V gene lookup returns CDR1 SGHNT and CDR2 YYREEE (reference sequence). CDR3: CASRTDLDTQYF. CDR3 sequence (DNA): TGTGCCAGCAGAACCGACCTTGATACGCAGTATTTT.

The CDR3 here is CASSLATPHYEQYF. The CDR3 region has the DNA TGTGCCAGCAGTTTGGCAACGCCCCACTACGAGCAGTACTTC. This chain uses TRBV27 with TRBJ2-7; no firm D call. Germline CDR1 reads MNHEY; CDR2 reads SMNVEV (reference sequence). The CDR3 is 14 residues long. Between the trimmed V and J ends, which lost 3 bases and 3 bases, there was a span of 12 bases.

The rearrangement uses TRBV7-9 and TRBJ2-2, with TRBD2 matching over 7 bases. V was clipped by 6 bases and J by 5 bases; unmatched bases: 12. This CDR3 is built from 16 residues. From germline, CDR1 is SEHNR and CDR2 FQNEAQ (reference sequence). The CDR3, as DNA: TGTGCCAGCAGTTTCTCCTTGGGGGGGAAGACCGGGGAGCTGTTTTTT. This codes for CASSFSLGGKTGELFF.

CDR3 in DNA: TGTGCCAGCAGTTTATTAGACGAGCAGTACTTC. Translated, it gives CASSLLDEQYF. V and J are TRBV28 and TRBJ2-7; D is ambiguous. The germline gives CDR1 MDHEN, CDR2 SYDVKM. The length of the CDR3 is 11 residues. V was cut by 1 base and J by 5 bases, with 3 bases left in between.

This clonotype was recorded only once. The chain recombines TRBV28 with TRBJ1-5; the match to TRBD1 covers 7 bases. The CDR3 extends over 18 amino acids. Trimming took 0 bases from V and 0 from J; bases not matched to a gene: 8. Germline CDR1 and CDR2: MDHEN and SYDVKM. CDR3 DNA sequence: TGTGCCAGCAGTTTATGCCTCACCGGGACAGTTAGCAATCAGCCCCAGCATTTT. It yields the protein CASSLCLTGTVSNQPQHF.

This rearrangement joins TRBV7-3 to TRBJ1-3; D is unclear. V was cut by 2 bases and J by 0 bases, with 14 bases left in between. CDR1 and CDR2 from the germline V gene are SGHTA and FQGTGA. This CDR3 is built from 17 residues. Written as DNA, the CDR3 is TGTGCCAGCAGCTTATCAAACAGCCATACCTCTGGAAACACCATATATTTT. Translated: CASSLSNSHTSGNTIYF. Supplemented by reference TRBV7-3 and TRBJ1-3, the full variable domain reads GAGVSQTPSNKVTEKGKYVELRCDPISGHTALYWYRQSLGQGPEFLIYFQGTGAADDSGLPNDRFFAVRPEGSVSTLKIQRTERGDSAVYLCASSLSNSHTSGNTIYFGEGSWLTVV.

This chain uses TRBV25-1 with TRBJ1-2; D perhaps matches TRBD1 (6 bases). In germline, CDR1 is MGHDK, CDR2 SYGVNS. The CDR3 consists of 14 residues. The ends were cut back, 3 bases at V and 4 bases at J, with 12 bases in the middle. CDR3 sequence (DNA): TGTGCCAGCAGTGAGGGGCAGGGGTTCTATGGCTACACCTTC. Translation gives CASSEGQGFYGYTF.

The chain carries TRBV7-9 and TRBJ1-2; D not resolved. V was cut by 1 base and J by 8 bases, with 17 bases left in between. CDR3 length: 15 amino acids. Germline CDR1 and CDR2: SEHNR and FQNEAQ (reference sequence). CDR3 sequence (DNA): TGTGCCAGCAGCTTAGGGCCAGCCACCTCGCGGGGCTACACCTTC. Translation gives CASSLGPATSRGYTF.

The chain is built from TRBV20-1 and TRBJ2-7; 7 bases match TRBD2. The CDR3 runs 13 residues. Germline CDR1 reads DFQATT; CDR2 reads SNEGSKA (reference sequence). With V trimmed by 5 bases and J by 0 bases, 4 bases remained unmatched. This CDR3 is CSALLASSYEQYF. CDR3 in DNA: TGCAGTGCTCTACTAGCGAGCTCCTACGAGCAGTACTTC.

The V call is TRBV10-2, the J call TRBJ2-1; possible D gene TRBD1, 5 bases. V shed 3 bases and J shed 10 bases, with 7 bases lying between them. Germline CDR1 reads WSHSY; CDR2 reads SAAADI. The CDR3 is made up of 11 amino acids. The DNA for the CDR3 is TGCGCCAGCAGTGATGCAGGGGAGCAGTTCTTC. It encodes CASSDAGEQFF.

This clonotype occurred once. This chain joins TRBV20-1 and TRBJ2-6; D is perhaps TRBD1 (6 bases). This CDR3 is built from 18 residues. The germline CDR1 and CDR2 sequences are DFQATT and SNEGSKA (reference sequence). Trimming cost V 4 bases and J 1 base, with 20 bases left between them. The CDR3 sequence is CSAKTSGDLRSGANVLTF. CDR3 DNA: TGCAGTGCTAAAACGTCAGGGGATCTACGTTCTGGGGCCAACGTCCTGACTTTC.

The CDR3 DNA sequence: TGTGCCAGCGGCTCCCGGACTAGCGGGTACCAAGAGACCCAGTACTTC. Protein sequence: CASGSRTSGYQETQYF. The chain couples TRBV5-6 to TRBJ2-5, with 11 bases that match TRBD2. The CDR3 extends over 16 amino acids. Germline CDR1 SGHDT, CDR2 YYEEEE. V dropped 7 bases and J dropped 0; count of bases not matched to a gene: 8.

V usage is TRBV20-1 and J usage is TRBJ2-1; D remains unclear. CDR1 and CDR2 from the germline V gene are DFQATT and SNEGSKA (reference sequence). The CDR3 spans 12 residues. V lost 8 bases and J lost 2, with 10 bases in between. CDR3 residues: CSYRLTYNEQFF. CDR3 nucleotide sequence: TGCAGTTACCGACTGACCTACAATGAGCAGTTCTTC.

The V call is TRBV28, the J call TRBJ1-2; 8 bases fit TRBD1. Germline assignment: CDR1 MDHEN and CDR2 SYDVKM. V shed 8 bases and J 6 bases; nucleotides not matched to a gene: 5. The CDR3 length is 12 residues. As DNA, the CDR3 is TGTGCCAGCCTACAGGGGGGGCATGGCTACACCTTC. The encoded protein is CASLQGGHGYTF.

The chain employs TRBV2 and TRBJ2-7; 13 nucleotides align to TRBD2. This CDR3 contains 17 residues. V shed 1 base, J shed 2 bases, and the junction held 5 bases outside the gene matches. Germline CDR1 SNHLY, CDR2 FYNNEI. CDR3 DNA: TGTGCCAGCAGTGAAGTTCATACTAGCGGGAGGGCCTACGAGCAGTACTTC. Translated, it gives CASSEVHTSGRAYEQYF.

This chain uses TRBV24-1 with TRBJ2-3; 12 bases line up with TRBD2. Trimming took 3 bases from V and 4 from J; bases not matched to a gene: 16. Germline V gives CDR1 KGHDR, CDR2 SFDVKD. The CDR3 contains 20 residues. CDR3 residues: CATSDPASGRAKEFADTQYF. The DNA for the CDR3 is TGTGCCACCAGTGATCCGGCTAGCGGGAGGGCCAAGGAATTCGCAGATACGCAGTATTTT.

The chain is built from TRBV29-1 and TRBJ2-3; D possibly uses TRBD1 or TRBD2 (5 bases each). The CDR3 is 14 residues long. Germline V gene lookup returns CDR1 SQVTM and CDR2 ANQGSEA. The CDR3 DNA is TGCAGGGTCGGGGACCCGAGAGACGCAGATACGCAGTATTTT. Encoded protein: CRVGDPRDADTQYF.